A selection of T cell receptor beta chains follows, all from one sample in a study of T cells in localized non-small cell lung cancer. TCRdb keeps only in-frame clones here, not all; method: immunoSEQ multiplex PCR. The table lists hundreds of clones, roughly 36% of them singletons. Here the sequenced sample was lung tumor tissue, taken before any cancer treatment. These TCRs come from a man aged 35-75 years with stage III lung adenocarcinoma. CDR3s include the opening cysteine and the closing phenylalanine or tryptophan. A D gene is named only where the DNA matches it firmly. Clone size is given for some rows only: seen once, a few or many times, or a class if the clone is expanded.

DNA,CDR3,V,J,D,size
TGTGCCATCAGTGAGGCAGATAATTCACCCCTCCACTTT,CAISEADNSPLHF,TRBV10-3,TRBJ1-6,-,large
TGTGCCAGTAGTATAGGCCAGACCAATGAAGCTTTCTTT,CASSIGQTNEAFF,TRBV19,TRBJ1-1,-,-
TGTGCCAGCAAGGTACAGAATAATTCACCCCTCCACTTT,CASKVQNNSPLHF,TRBV9,TRBJ1-6,-,-
TGTGCCAGCAGCGTGGTAGGGGGAACAGGAAACACCATATATTTT,CASSVVGGTGNTIYF,TRBV9,TRBJ1-3,-,few
TGTGCCAGCAGCGTTGACGGGAGGGCCTTCAATGAGCAGTTCTTC,CASSVDGRAFNEQFF,TRBV9,TRBJ2-1,TRBD2,-
TGTGCCAGCAGCCCCCTCGGTGGAGTAGGGGGCTACGAGCAGTACTTC,CASSPLGGVGGYEQYF,TRBV28,TRBJ2-7,-,-
TGTGCCAGCAGTGGGTTCGGGTCGGAAGGAGAGACCCAGTACTTC,CASSGFGSEGETQYF,TRBV9,TRBJ2-5,-,few
TGTGCCAGTTCGGGAGGTGTAGGTTACAAACAGTACTTC,CASSGGVGYKQYF,TRBV19,TRBJ2-7,TRBD2,-
TGTGCCAGCAGTTTATCGATCGACAGGCACTATGGCTACACCTTC,CASSLSIDRHYGYTF,TRBV28,TRBJ1-2,-,few
TGTGCCAGTAGTCCGGGGGGGCGGCTAGCGGGGTCCTCCTACGAGCAGTACTTC,CASSPGGRLAGSSYEQYF,TRBV19,TRBJ2-7,TRBD2,-
TGTGCCAGCAGCTTAGATGGAGGGGTCCCATACAATGAGCAGTTCTTC,CASSLDGGVPYNEQFF,TRBV11-3,TRBJ2-1,-,large
TGTGCCAGTAGTATAGGTACAGCTAGCAATCAGCCCCAGCATTTT,CASSIGTASNQPQHF,TRBV19,TRBJ1-5,-,few